This entry is about one TCR beta chain. Antigen unknown. Preparation of the TCRbeta library used unique molecular identifiers. TCRdb reanalysed the PCR reads using MiXCR and keeps one entry per CDR3 protein. This table has some 95,000 distinct CDR3 sequences, 23% appearing once. V was cut by 0 bases and J by 5 bases, with 11 bases left in between. This CDR3 has 14 amino acids. Germline CDR1 reads SGHRS; CDR2 reads YFSETQ. The record originates from a study of T-cell reconstitution after alpha-beta-depleted transplantation in children. Study results and limitations: Certain patients had high TCRbeta diversity at day 60, and it came from recipient T cells and thymic progenitors that survived. T-cell numbers and diversity one year post-transplant derived largely from freshly generated T cells. Several hundred expanded graft clones reportedly were the source of alpha-beta T cells about two months after transplant.

The rearrangement uses TRBV5-1 and TRBJ2-5; D gene ambiguous. The sequence was obtained from a boy between 2 and 10 years old with acute lymphoblastic leukemia, due to receive a stem cell transplant. The sample in question was PBMCs, obtained before TCRalphabeta/CD19-depleted stem cell transplant. In DNA form, the CDR3 reads TGCGCCAGCAGCTTGGTGAGCAGGCACGAGACCCAGTACTTC. This codes for CASSLVSRHETQYF. The variable domain in full, completed from reference TRBV5-1 and TRBJ2-5, reads KAGVTQTPRYLIKTRGQQVTLSCSPISGHRSVSWYQQTPGQGLQFLFEYFSETQRNKGNFPGRFSGRQFSNSRSEMNVSTLELGDSALYLCASSLVSRHETQYFGPGTRLLVL.